One sample yielded the 8 T cell receptor beta chains listed below, sequenced in a study of blood T cells in healthy people across ages (dated by TCRdb to the mid-2010s). Library generation was performed with 5' RACE. Instrument used: Illumina HiSeq 2500. A second PCR of about 7 to 12 cycles was run with a J-beta primer mix and a sample-barcoded 5' primer. TCRdb took the public reads, trimmed them with fastp at Q25, ran MiXCR for clone calling and kept in-frame beta chains. Rows are combined by CDR3 protein, so each entry shows the most common genes and DNA. For this sample the table gives about 970,000 distinct CDR3 sequences, of which roughly 47% were detected only once. The ten top clones hold 20% to 25% of the sample. The source material was blood. These receptors all stem from a woman aged 55-70 years in good health.

The J gene is TRBJ2-5, the V gene TRBV3-1, with a possible D match to TRBD2 (5 bases). With 0 bases removed from V and 4 bases from J, the gap between germline ends came to 12 bases. The CDR3 has 15 amino acids. CDR1 is LGHDT and CDR2 is YNNKEL in the germline V gene (reference sequence). This CDR3 reads CASSQDASRRETQYF. CDR3 nucleotide sequence: TGTGCCAGCAGCCAAGATGCTAGCCGACGAGAGACCCAGTACTTC.

The J gene is TRBJ2-7, the V gene TRBV6-6, with a weak D call TRBD1 (5 bases). Trimming removed 0 bases from V and 2 bases from J, with 11 bases in between. CDR3 size: 15 residues. Per germline, CDR1 MNHNY and CDR2 SVGAGI (reference sequence). CDR3 bases: TGTGCCAGCAGTTACTCGGCCAGGGTGGCCTACGAGCAGTACTTC. Protein sequence: CASSYSARVAYEQYF.

This sequence joins TRBV4-2 and TRBJ1-2; 12 bases fit TRBD1. Losses at the gene ends were 1 base for V and 6 bases for J; bases not matched to a gene: 12. CDR3 size: 18 residues. Germline-derived CDR1 and CDR2 are LGHNA and YNFKEQ. The CDR3 spells CASSQVEGQGAFGHGYTF. The CDR3 coding sequence is TGTGCCAGCAGCCAAGTCGAGGGACAGGGGGCGTTCGGCCATGGCTACACCTTC.

The chain couples TRBV14 to TRBJ1-2; D perhaps matches TRBD1 (5 bases). The V end lost 3 bases, the J end lost 3 bases, and 8 bases lay between the germline ends. The CDR3 runs 13 residues. Germline lookup yields CDR1 SGHDN and CDR2 FVKESK. The CDR3 reads CASSQQGYYGYTF. The CDR3, as DNA: TGTGCCAGCAGCCAGCAGGGCTACTATGGCTACACCTTC.

This clonotype was seen a few times. The chain has TRBV29-1 and TRBJ2-5; D possibly corresponds to TRBD2 (6 bases). The CDR3 extends over 14 amino acids. Per the germline V gene, CDR1 is SQVTM and CDR2 is ANQGSEA. Trimming stripped 7 bases from V and 4 bases from J, with 19 bases between. The DNA for the CDR3 is TGCAGCGCCCTGTCGTTCCGGGGGTCAGAGACCCAGTACTTC. It is translated as CSALSFRGSETQYF.

This clonotype is a singleton in its sample. The rearrangement uses TRBV24-1 and TRBJ2-7; 8 bases are a match to TRBD2. Germline CDR1 reads KGHDR; CDR2 reads SFDVKD. The V segment lost 4 bases and the J segment 0 bases; nucleotides outside the gene matches: 7. CDR3 length: 16 amino acids. The CDR3 coding sequence is TGTGCCACCAGTGAATCCCCCGGGACTAGCTCCTACGAGCAGTACTTC. This translates into CATSESPGTSSYEQYF.

The chain uses TRBV24-1 and TRBJ2-1, with 9 bases matching TRBD2. Looked up from germline, CDR1 is KGHDR and CDR2 is SFDVKD. With 8 bases clipped from V and 2 bases from J, the junction kept 3 bases outside the gene matches. This CDR3 has 14 amino acids. The CDR3 bases are TGTGCCACCATGACTAGCGGTCCCTACAATGAGCAGTTCTTC. Translating it yields CATMTSGPYNEQFF.

This clonotype was seen more than once but under ten times. The gene calls are TRBV27 and TRBJ2-1, with a possible D match to TRBD1 (6 bases). Looked up from germline, CDR1 is MNHEY and CDR2 is SMNVEV (reference sequence). Trimming pared 5 bases from V and 5 bases from J, leaving 13 bases between. The length of the CDR3 is 14 residues. In nucleotides, the CDR3 is TGTGCCAGCAGTACAGGGTATGGGAACAATGAGCAGTTCTTC. Translating it yields CASSTGYGNNEQFF.